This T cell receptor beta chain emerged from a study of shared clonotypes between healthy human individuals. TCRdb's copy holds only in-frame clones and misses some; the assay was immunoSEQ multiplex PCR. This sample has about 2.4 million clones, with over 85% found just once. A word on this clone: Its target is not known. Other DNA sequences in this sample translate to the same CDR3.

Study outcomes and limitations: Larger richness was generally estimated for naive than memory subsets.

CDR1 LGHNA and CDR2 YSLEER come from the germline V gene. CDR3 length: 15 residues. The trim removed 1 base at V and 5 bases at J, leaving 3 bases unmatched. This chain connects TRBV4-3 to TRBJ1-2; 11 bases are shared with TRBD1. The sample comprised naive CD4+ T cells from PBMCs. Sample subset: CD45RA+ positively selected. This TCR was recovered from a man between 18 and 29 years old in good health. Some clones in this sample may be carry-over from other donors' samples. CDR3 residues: CASSQGGTGGYGYTF. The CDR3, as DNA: TGCGCCAGCAGCCAAGGCGGGACAGGGGGGTATGGCTACACCTTC.